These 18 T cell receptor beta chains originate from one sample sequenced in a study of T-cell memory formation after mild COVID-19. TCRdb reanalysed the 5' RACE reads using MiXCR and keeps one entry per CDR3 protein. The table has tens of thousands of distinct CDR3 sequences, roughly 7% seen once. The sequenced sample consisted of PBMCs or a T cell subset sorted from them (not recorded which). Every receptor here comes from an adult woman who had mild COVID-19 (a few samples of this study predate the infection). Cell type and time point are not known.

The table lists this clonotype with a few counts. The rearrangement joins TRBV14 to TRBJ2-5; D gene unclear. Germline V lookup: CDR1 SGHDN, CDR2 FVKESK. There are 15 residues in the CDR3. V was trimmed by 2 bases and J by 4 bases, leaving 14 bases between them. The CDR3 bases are TGTGCCAGCAGCCAACGGCGTGGGGTCCGAGAGACCCAGTACTTC. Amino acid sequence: CASSQRRGVRETQYF. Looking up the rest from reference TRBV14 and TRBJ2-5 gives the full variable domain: EAGVTQFPSHSVIEKGQTVTLRCDPISGHDNLYWYRRVMGKEIKFLLHFVKESKQDESGMPNNRFLAERTGGTYSTLKVQPAELEDSGVYFCASSQRRGVRETQYFGPGTRLLVL.

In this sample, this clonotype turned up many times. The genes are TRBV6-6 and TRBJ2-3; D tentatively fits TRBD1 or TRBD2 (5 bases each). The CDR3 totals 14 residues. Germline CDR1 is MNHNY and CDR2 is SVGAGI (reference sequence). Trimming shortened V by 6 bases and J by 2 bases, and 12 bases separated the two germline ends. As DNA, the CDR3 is TGTGCCAGCAGATCCGAGGGGAACACAGATACGCAGTATTTT. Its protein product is CASRSEGNTDTQYF.

The CDR3 nucleotides are TGTGCCAGCAGTTACTCATCCCAGGGATATGGCTACACCTTC. Its protein product is CASSYSSQGYGYTF. The chain is built from TRBV6-5 and TRBJ1-2; possible D gene TRBD1, 5 bases. CDR1 is MNHEY, CDR2 SVGAGI, per germline. Trimming cost V 0 bases and J 5 bases, with 10 bases left between them. CDR3 length: 14 residues.

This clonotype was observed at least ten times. The CDR3, as DNA: TGTGCCAGCAGCTTACGAACCTATGGCTACACCTTC. Translation gives CASSLRTYGYTF. This rearrangement joins TRBV7-9 to TRBJ1-2; D gene uncertain. The CDR3 is 12 residues long. V shed 2 bases and J shed 4 bases, with 5 bases lying between them. CDR1 is SEHNR and CDR2 is FQNEAQ in the germline V gene (reference sequence).

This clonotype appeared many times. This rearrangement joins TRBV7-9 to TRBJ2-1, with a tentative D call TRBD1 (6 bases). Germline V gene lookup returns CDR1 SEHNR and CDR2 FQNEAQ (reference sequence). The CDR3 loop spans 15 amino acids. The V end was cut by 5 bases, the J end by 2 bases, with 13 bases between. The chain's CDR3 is CASSPIGTTYNEQFF. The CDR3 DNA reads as TGTGCCAGCAGCCCAATAGGGACAACCTACAATGAGCAGTTCTTC.

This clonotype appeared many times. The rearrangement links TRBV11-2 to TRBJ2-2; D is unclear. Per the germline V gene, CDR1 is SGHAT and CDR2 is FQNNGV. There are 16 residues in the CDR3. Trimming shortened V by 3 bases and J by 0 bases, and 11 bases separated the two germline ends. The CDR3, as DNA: TGTGCCAGCAGCTTCCGACGGCAGGCGAACACCGGGGAGCTGTTTTTT. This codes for CASSFRRQANTGELFF.

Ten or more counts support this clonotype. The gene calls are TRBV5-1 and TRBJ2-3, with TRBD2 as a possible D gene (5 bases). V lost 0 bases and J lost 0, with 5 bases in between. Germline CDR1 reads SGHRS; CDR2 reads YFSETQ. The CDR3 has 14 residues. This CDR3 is CASSLGTSTDTQYF. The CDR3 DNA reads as TGCGCCAGCAGCTTGGGGACTAGCACAGATACGCAGTATTTT.

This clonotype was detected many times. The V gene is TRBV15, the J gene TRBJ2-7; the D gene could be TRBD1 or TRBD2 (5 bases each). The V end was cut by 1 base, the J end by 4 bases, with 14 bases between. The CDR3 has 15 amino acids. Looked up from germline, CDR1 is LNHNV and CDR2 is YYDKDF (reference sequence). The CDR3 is CATSRGSGTEYEQYF. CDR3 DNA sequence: TGTGCCACCAGCAGAGGTTCCGGGACGGAGTACGAGCAGTACTTC.

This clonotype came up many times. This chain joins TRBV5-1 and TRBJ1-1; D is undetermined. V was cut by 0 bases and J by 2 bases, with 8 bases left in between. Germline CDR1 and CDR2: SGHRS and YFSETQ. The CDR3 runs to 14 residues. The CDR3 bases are TGCGCCAGCAGCTTGGGCAGCGTCAACACTGAAGCTTTCTTT. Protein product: CASSLGSVNTEAFF. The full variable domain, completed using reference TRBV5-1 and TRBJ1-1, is KAGVTQTPRYLIKTRGQQVTLSCSPISGHRSVSWYQQTPGQGLQFLFEYFSETQRNKGNFPGRFSGRQFSNSRSEMNVSTLELGDSALYLCASSLGSVNTEAFFGQGTRLTVV.

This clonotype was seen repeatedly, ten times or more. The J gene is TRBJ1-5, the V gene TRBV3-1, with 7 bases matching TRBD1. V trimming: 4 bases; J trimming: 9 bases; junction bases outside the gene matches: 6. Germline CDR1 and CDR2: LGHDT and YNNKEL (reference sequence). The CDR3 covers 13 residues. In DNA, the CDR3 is TGTGCCAGCAGCCCGACAGGGTCAGGGCCCCAGCATTTT. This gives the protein CASSPTGSGPQHF.

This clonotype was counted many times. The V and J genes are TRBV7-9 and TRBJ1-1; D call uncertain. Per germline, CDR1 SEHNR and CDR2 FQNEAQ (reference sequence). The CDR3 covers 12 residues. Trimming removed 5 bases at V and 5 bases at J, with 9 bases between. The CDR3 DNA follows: TGTGCCAGCAGCCCGCTCCTTACTGAAGCTTTCTTT. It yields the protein CASSPLLTEAFF. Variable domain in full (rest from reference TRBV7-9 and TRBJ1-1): DTGVSQNPRHKITKRGQNVTFRCDPISEHNRLYWYRQTLGQGPEFLTYFQNEAQLEKSRLLSDRFSAERPKGSFSTLEIQRTEQGDSAMYLCASSPLLTEAFFGQGTRLTVV.

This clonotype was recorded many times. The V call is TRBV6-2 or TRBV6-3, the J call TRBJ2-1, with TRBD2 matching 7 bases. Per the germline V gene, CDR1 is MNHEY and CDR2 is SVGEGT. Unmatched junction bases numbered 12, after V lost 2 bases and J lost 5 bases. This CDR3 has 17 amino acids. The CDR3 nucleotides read TGTGCCAGCAGTTACCCATCGAGCGGGATTAATAACAATGAGCAGTTCTTC. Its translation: CASSYPSSGINNNEQFF.

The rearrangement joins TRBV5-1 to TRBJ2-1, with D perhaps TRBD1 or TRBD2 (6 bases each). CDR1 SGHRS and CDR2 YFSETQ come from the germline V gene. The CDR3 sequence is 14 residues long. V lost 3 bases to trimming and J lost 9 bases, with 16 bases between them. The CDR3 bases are TGCGCCAGCAGCTGGATAGGGGGGCCTTCTGAGCAGTTCTTC. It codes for CASSWIGGPSEQFF.

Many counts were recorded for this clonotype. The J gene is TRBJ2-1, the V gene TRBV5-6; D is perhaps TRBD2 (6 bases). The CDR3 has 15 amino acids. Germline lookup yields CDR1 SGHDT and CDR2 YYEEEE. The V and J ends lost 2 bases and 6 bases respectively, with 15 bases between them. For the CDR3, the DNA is TGTGCCAGCAGCTTCGGGAGTAGGGGCCCCAATGAGCAGTTCTTC. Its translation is CASSFGSRGPNEQFF.

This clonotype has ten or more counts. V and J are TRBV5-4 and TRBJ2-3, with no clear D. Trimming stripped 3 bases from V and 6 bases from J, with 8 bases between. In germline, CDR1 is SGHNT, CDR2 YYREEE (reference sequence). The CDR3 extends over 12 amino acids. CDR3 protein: CASSSPLDTQYF. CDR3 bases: TGTGCCAGCAGCTCGCCCTTGGATACGCAGTATTTT.

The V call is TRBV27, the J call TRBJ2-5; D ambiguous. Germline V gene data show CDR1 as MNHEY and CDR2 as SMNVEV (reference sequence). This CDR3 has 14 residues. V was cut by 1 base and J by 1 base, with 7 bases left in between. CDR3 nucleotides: TGTGCCAGCAGTTTATGGGTCGGCCAAGAGACCCAGTACTTC. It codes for CASSLWVGQETQYF.

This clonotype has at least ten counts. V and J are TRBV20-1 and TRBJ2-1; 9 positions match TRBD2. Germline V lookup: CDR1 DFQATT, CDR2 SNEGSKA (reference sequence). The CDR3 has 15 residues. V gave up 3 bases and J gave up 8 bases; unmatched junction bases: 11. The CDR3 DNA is TGCAGTGCTAGTAGCGGGAGAGGTCGCGGTGATGAGCAGTTCTTC. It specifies CSASSGRGRGDEQFF.

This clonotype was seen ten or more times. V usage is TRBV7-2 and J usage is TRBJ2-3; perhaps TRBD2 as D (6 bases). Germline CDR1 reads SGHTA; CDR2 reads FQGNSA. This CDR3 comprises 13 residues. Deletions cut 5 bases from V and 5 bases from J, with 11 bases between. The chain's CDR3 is CASSVVGRDTQYF. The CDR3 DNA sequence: TGTGCCAGCAGCGTGGTCGGGAGAGATACGCAGTATTTT. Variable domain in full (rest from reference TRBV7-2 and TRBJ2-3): GAGVSQSPSNKVTEKGKDVELRCDPISGHTALYWYRQSLGQGLEFLIYFQGNSAPDKSGLPSDRFSAERTGGSVSTLTIQRTQQEDSAVYLCASSVVGRDTQYFGPGTRLTVL.